The clone carrying this T cell receptor beta chain was found many times. The entry originates in a study of T cells after yellow fever vaccination. Across the whole study: When fractions had low cell numbers, they were prepared with SMART-Seq v4 Ultra Low Input.

The CDR3 contains 22 residues. Losses at the gene ends were 5 bases for V and 4 bases for J; bases not matched to a gene: 28. Looked up from germline, CDR1 is MRHNA and CDR2 is SNTAGT. Production of TCR cDNA was by 5'RACE template switching, which also added a universal primer site and UMIs. TCRdb analysed the 5' RACE reads with MiXCR anew, one entry per CDR3 protein. The sample holds about 300,000 distinct CDR3 sequences, around 6.8% seen once. The clonotype was recovered from a man aged 18-30 years who received the YFV17D yellow fever vaccine. Source: PBMCs, taken around 45 days after the first yellow fever vaccination. The V and J genes are TRBV6-4 and TRBJ2-2, with 7 bases fitting TRBD1. CDR3 in amino acids: CASSPSPPPPRQGTSGTGELFF. CDR3 sequence (DNA): TGTGCCAGCAGTCCCAGCCCCCCTCCCCCCAGACAGGGAACCTCGGGCACCGGGGAGCTGTTTTTT.